The 14 T cell receptor beta chains reported below all come from one sample, sequenced in a study of blood T cell repertoires in COVID-19. The repertoire was sequenced with immunoSEQ multiplex PCR; TCRdb's copy has only in-frame clones and lacks some. The sample lists some 290,000 clones, about 90% seen once, with about 2% in the top ten. The specimen was peripheral blood. These receptors came from a woman in her forties or fifties who had recovered from COVID-19.

The sample holds one count of this clone. This rearrangement joins TRBV21-1 to TRBJ2-7; the table's D call, TRBD2, was not checked against the DNA. TRBV21-1 is a listed pseudogene. This CDR3 contains 14 residues. The CDR3, as DNA: TGTGCCAGCAGCAAAATTCAGCGGTCCTACGAGCAGTACTTC. It translates to CASSKIQRSYEQYF.

The chain carries TRBV5-1 and TRBJ2-3, with TRBD1 matching over 9 bases. The CDR3 length is 16 residues. The V and J ends lost 0 bases and 5 bases, in that order; junction bases with no gene match: 7. The germline CDR1 and CDR2 sequences are SGHRS and YFSETQ. CDR3 protein: CASSLVRTGVGDTQYF. The CDR3 nucleotides are TGCGCCAGCAGCTTGGTCCGGACAGGGGTTGGAGATACGCAGTATTTT.

This rearrangement joins TRBV19 to TRBJ1-2, with 8 bases that match TRBD1. From germline, CDR1 is LNHDA and CDR2 SQIVND (reference sequence). With V trimmed by 7 bases and J by 5 bases, 9 bases remained unmatched. The CDR3 is 14 residues long. For the CDR3, the DNA is TGTGCCAGTACCAGTGACAGGGGATCGTATGGCTACACCTTC. It encodes CASTSDRGSYGYTF. Combining the CDR3 with reference TRBV19 and TRBJ1-2 gives the whole variable domain DGGITQSPKYLFRKEGQNVTLSCEQNLNHDAMYWYRQDPGQGLRLIYYSQIVNDFQKGDIAEGYSVSREKKESFPLTVTSAQKNPTAFYLCASTSDRGSYGYTFGSGTRLTVV.

This clone is a singleton in its sample. V is TRBV29-1 and J is TRBJ1-5; D unclear. The germline CDR1 and CDR2 sequences are SQVTM and ANQGSEA. V lost 4 bases and J lost 3, with 7 bases in between. CDR3 size: 12 residues. The CDR3 bases are TGCAGCGTTGGACATTCCAATCAGCCCCAGCATTTT. Translating it yields CSVGHSNQPQHF.

The chain is built from TRBV9 and TRBJ1-1; TRBD1 aligns across 8 bases. The CDR3 covers 13 residues. The ends lost 2 bases at V and 5 bases at J; junction bases unmatched: 2. CDR1 is SGDLS, CDR2 YYNGEE, per germline. The CDR3 nucleotides read TGTGCCAGCAGCGTGGACAGGGAGACTGAAGCTTTCTTT. Its protein is CASSVDRETEAFF.

The rearrangement joins TRBV6-6 to TRBJ1-5; possible D gene TRBD1, 6 bases. The CDR3 extends over 15 amino acids. Germline CDR1 reads MNHNY; CDR2 reads SVGAGI (reference sequence). Trimming stripped 7 bases from V and 6 bases from J, with 19 bases between. The CDR3 here is CASTPGGPAAQPQHF. As DNA, the CDR3 is TGTGCCAGCACCCCGGGGGGGCCCGCAGCTCAGCCCCAGCATTTT.

This clone occurred a few times. This sequence joins TRBV4-3 and TRBJ1-1; D perhaps matches TRBD1 (5 bases). The V gene's germline CDR1 is LGHNA and CDR2 YSLEER. Trimming pared 3 bases from V and 6 bases from J, leaving 14 bases between. The CDR3 is made up of 14 amino acids. CDR3 sequence (DNA): TGCGCCAGCAGCCACTGGGGGGAGACGGCTGAAGCTTTCTTT. Translating it yields CASSHWGETAEAFF.

The V and J genes are TRBV29-1 and TRBJ1-1, with 10 bases identical to TRBD1. V lost 7 bases to trimming and J lost 4 bases; unmatched junction nucleotides: 6. This CDR3 contains 13 residues. Germline V gene lookup returns CDR1 SQVTM and CDR2 ANQGSEA. As DNA, the CDR3 is TGCAGCGCCAAGGGACAGGGGATCACTGAAGCTTTCTTT. Its protein product is CSAKGQGITEAFF. Variable domain in full (rest from reference TRBV29-1 and TRBJ1-1): SAVISQKPSRDICQRGTSLTIQCQVDSQVTMMFWYRQQPGQSLTLIATANQGSEATYESGFVIDKFPISRPNLTFSTLTVSNMSPEDSSIYLCSAKGQGITEAFFGQGTRLTVV.

The chain has TRBV7-9 and TRBJ2-7, with D uncertain. Germline V gene sequence: CDR1 SEHNR, CDR2 FQNEAQ (reference sequence). V lost 1 base to trimming and J lost 5 bases, with 12 bases between them. This CDR3 spans 14 amino acids. The CDR3 region is CASSLVASPNEQYF. The CDR3 DNA follows: TGTGCCAGCAGCTTAGTGGCTAGTCCCAACGAGCAGTACTTC. Looking up the rest from reference TRBV7-9 and TRBJ2-7 gives the full variable domain: DTGVSQNPRHKITKRGQNVTFRCDPISEHNRLYWYRQTLGQGPEFLTYFQNEAQLEKSRLLSDRFSAERPKGSFSTLEIQRTEQGDSAMYLCASSLVASPNEQYFGPGTRLTVT.

This chain joins TRBV7-2 and TRBJ2-7; 11 bases are shared with TRBD2. Trimming cost V 8 bases and J 10 bases; bases outside gene matches: 13. Per the germline V gene, CDR1 is SGHTA and CDR2 is FQGNSA. The CDR3 runs to 14 residues. Written as DNA, the CDR3 is TGTGCCAGCGGCCTTAGCGGGGGGGCCCCGGGACAGTACTTC. It is translated as CASGLSGGAPGQYF.

The chain carries TRBV6-5 and TRBJ1-6, with a weak D call TRBD1 (6 bases). The germline V gene has CDR1 MNHEY and CDR2 SVGAGI. The CDR3 is made up of 15 amino acids. Trimming took off 7 bases at V and 7 bases at J, with 17 bases between the two ends. The CDR3 coding sequence is TGTGCCAGCAACATCGGGGACATATACAATTCACCCCTCCACTTT. Encoded protein: CASNIGDIYNSPLHF.

This clone was observed a single time. V usage is TRBV11-1 and J usage is TRBJ1-1, with 8 bases fitting TRBD1. V dropped 5 bases and J dropped 0; count of bases not matched to a gene: 8. CDR1 and CDR2 from the germline V gene are SGHAT and FQDESV (reference sequence). The CDR3 contains 16 residues. Written as DNA, the CDR3 is TGTGCCAGCAGCCTAGGACAGGGCCCAATGAACACTGAAGCTTTCTTT. Protein: CASSLGQGPMNTEAFF.

The chain employs TRBV2 and TRBJ2-7; 10 positions match TRBD2. The CDR3 contains 14 residues. Germline CDR1 is SNHLY and CDR2 is FYNNEI. Trimming cost V 6 bases and J 4 bases; bases outside gene matches: 6. The CDR3 spells CASSPTTSGYEQYF. DNA of the CDR3: TGTGCCAGCAGCCCCACGACTAGCGGGTACGAGCAGTACTTC.

The genes are TRBV5-4 and TRBJ1-3; 7 nucleotides match TRBD1. Germline V gene lookup returns CDR1 SGHNT and CDR2 YYREEE (reference sequence). The ends lost 4 bases at V and 0 bases at J; junction bases unmatched: 4. This CDR3 spans 15 amino acids. CDR3 protein: CASSPGTASGNTIYF. As DNA, the CDR3 is TGTGCCAGCAGCCCCGGGACAGCCTCTGGAAACACCATATATTTT.